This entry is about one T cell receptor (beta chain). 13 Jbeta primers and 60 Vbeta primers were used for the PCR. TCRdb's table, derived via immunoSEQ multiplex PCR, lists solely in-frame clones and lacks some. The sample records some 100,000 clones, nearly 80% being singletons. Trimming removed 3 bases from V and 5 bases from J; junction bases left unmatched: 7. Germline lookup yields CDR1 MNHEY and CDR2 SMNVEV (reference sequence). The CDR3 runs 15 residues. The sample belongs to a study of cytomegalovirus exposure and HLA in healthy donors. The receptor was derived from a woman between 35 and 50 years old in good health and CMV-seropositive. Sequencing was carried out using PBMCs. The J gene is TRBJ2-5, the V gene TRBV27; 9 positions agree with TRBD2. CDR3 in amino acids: CASSFSGSGEETQYF. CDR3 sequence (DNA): TGTGCCAGCAGTTTTAGCGGGAGCGGCGAGGAGACCCAGTACTTC.